The sequence of this T cell receptor (beta chain) was determined in a study of cytomegalovirus exposure and HLA in healthy donors. Across the study: The roughly 120 validation repertoires matched the approximately 700 first-cohort repertoires in platform, a later analysis reported.

As regards this clone: The antigen remains unidentified.

Study-wide results and limits: In vitro work confirmed that a few CMV-associated chains recognize CMV antigens. Accounts indicate the classifier identified cytomegalovirus status with strong specificity and sensitivity. According to the study, 150 to 200 TCR beta chains were cytomegalovirus-associated.

Looked up from germline, CDR1 is MGHRA and CDR2 is YSYEKL. The CDR3 runs to 15 residues. V lost 0 bases and J lost 7; bases outside the gene matches: 6. The repertoire was sequenced with immunoSEQ multiplex PCR; TCRdb's copy has only in-frame clones and lacks some. The table lists 200,000 to 250,000 clones, around 90% of them singletons. The V and J genes are TRBV4-1 and TRBJ1-5; the match to TRBD1 covers 7 bases. This receptor was identified in a woman in her late teens or twenties in good health and CMV-seronegative. The sample consisted of PBMCs. CDR3 DNA sequence: TGCGCCAGCAGCCAAGAAGGGGGCCTGGGGCAGCCCCAGCATTTT. Translation gives CASSQEGGLGQPQHF.